In its sample, the clone carrying this T cell receptor (beta chain) was seen once. Its matching antigen is unknown. Compared with germline, one end of the junction differs, possibly owing to a read error. This entry comes from a study of post-analysis software for immune sequencing data. CDR1 and CDR2 from the germline V gene are SQVTM and ANQGSEA. The CDR3 is made up of 9 amino acids. Findings of the study overall: Samples prepared in the same batch strongly co-clustered by F measure. Controls' normalized Chao1 diversity significantly exceeded that of multiple sclerosis patients. In patients, a few TRBV segments were more frequent than in controls, with TRBV5-6, TRBV5-1 and TRBV20-1 among them.

Unique-molecular-identifier-tagged TCR beta cDNA libraries were used. One entry per CDR3 protein results from TCRdb running MiXCR on the PCR reads. The sample records about 460,000 distinct CDR3 sequences, roughly 45% being singletons. This clonotype was sampled from a girl aged 5-17 years with multiple sclerosis. The chain employs TRBV29-1 and TRBJ2-3, with D unclear. Sequenced sample: blood. The CDR3 DNA follows: TGCAGCGTTATCGATAAGCAGTATTTT. Its protein product is CSVIDKQYF.